These T cell receptor beta chains were read from a single sample in a study of OX40 agonist ivuxolimab in advanced cancers. The data were produced by immunoSEQ multiplex PCR, yet TCRdb's version contains in-frame clones alone and is incomplete. The sample has tens of thousands of clones, about 89% seen once. This material consisted of CD4+ or CD8+ T cells sorted from blood, taken in a trial of the OX40 agonist ivuxolimab. These receptors were collected from an adult with an advanced solid tumor such as melanoma, head and neck, liver or kidney cancer. The CDR3 runs from the conserved cysteine through the conserved F or W. D genes are given only for firm matches. Not every row has a clone size; where given, it reads once, few, many or a size class.

cdr3_aa,cdr3_nt,clone_size,v_call,d_call,j_call
CASSQTEGGNIQYF,TGTGCCAGCAGCCAAACCGAGGGAGGGAACATTCAGTACTTC,-,TRBV7-9,TRBD2,TRBJ2-4
CASSLRGGRGETQYF,TGTGCCAGCAGCTTGAGGGGGGGGCGGGGGGAGACCCAGTACTTC,-,TRBV5-4,-,TRBJ2-5
CASSTIVSFSNQPQHF,TGCGCCAGCAGTACAATAGTGAGTTTTAGCAATCAGCCCCAGCATTTT,few,TRBV4-1,-,TRBJ1-5
CASTIEGRGIENQPQHF,TGTGCCAGCACTATAGAGGGGCGGGGGATTGAGAATCAGCCCCAGCATTTT,-,TRBV9,-,TRBJ1-5
CASRGDRIDEQFF,TGCGCCAGCAGAGGGGACAGGATCGATGAGCAGTTCTTC,-,TRBV5-1,TRBD1,TRBJ2-1
CASSPWTGYTEAFF,TGTGCCAGCTCACCCTGGACAGGTTACACTGAAGCTTTCTTT,-,TRBV18,TRBD1,TRBJ1-1
CASSSGRSGYNSPLHF,TGTGCCAGCAGCTCGGGCAGATCGGGCTATAATTCACCCCTCCACTTT,-,TRBV7-9,-,TRBJ1-6
CASSQLAGSTGELFF,TGTGCCAGCAGCCAACTAGCGGGGAGCACCGGGGAGCTGTTTTTT,-,TRBV4-2,TRBD2,TRBJ2-2
CASSKGYYNSPLHF,TGTGCCAGCAGTAAAGGTTATTATAATTCACCCCTCCACTTT,-,TRBV6-1,-,TRBJ1-6
CASSPPGYEQFF,TGTGCCAGCAGCCCGCCAGGGTATGAGCAGTTCTTC,-,TRBV7-9,-,TRBJ2-1